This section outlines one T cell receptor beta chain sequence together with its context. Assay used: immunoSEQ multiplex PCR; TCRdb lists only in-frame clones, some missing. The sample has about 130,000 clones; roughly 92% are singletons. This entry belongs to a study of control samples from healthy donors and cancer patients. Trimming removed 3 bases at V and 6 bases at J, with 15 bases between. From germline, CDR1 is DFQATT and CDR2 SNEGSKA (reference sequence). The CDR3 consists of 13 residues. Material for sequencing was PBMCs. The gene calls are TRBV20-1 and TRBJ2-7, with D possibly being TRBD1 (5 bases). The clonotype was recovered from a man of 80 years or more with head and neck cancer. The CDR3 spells CSASIGVTGEQYF. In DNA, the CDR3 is TGCAGTGCTAGTATAGGGGTGACTGGCGAGCAGTACTTC.